This T cell receptor beta chain originates from a study of blood T cell repertoires in COVID-19. Overall study context: COVID-19 samples from acute and convalescent phases originated in the United States, Italy and Spain. The analysed material was cDNA or gDNA that came from T cells, B-cell-depleted T cells, or PBMCs.

Authors' data handling: By means of reference gene primer amplification, nucleated cell counts were estimated. Repertoires were generated with immunoSEQ multiplex PCR, while TCRdb's copy carries only in-frame clones and drops some. From that table come the V and J calls and clone size; the DNA was used to work out D and trimming. Of more than 250,000 clones detected, about 84% appear once; the ten largest clones hold about 1.6%. Germline CDR1 reads MNHNS; CDR2 reads SASEGT. The CDR3 runs 14 residues. Trimming stripped 3 bases from V and 4 bases from J, with 10 bases between. This receptor was taken from a woman between 50 and 59 years old with acute or convalescent COVID-19. The chain carries TRBV6-1 and TRBJ1-5; D not resolved. The sequenced sample consisted of peripheral blood. The CDR3 DNA reads as TGTGCCAGCAGTGACATATCGCGAAATCAGCCCCAGCATTTT. Its translation: CASSDISRNQPQHF.